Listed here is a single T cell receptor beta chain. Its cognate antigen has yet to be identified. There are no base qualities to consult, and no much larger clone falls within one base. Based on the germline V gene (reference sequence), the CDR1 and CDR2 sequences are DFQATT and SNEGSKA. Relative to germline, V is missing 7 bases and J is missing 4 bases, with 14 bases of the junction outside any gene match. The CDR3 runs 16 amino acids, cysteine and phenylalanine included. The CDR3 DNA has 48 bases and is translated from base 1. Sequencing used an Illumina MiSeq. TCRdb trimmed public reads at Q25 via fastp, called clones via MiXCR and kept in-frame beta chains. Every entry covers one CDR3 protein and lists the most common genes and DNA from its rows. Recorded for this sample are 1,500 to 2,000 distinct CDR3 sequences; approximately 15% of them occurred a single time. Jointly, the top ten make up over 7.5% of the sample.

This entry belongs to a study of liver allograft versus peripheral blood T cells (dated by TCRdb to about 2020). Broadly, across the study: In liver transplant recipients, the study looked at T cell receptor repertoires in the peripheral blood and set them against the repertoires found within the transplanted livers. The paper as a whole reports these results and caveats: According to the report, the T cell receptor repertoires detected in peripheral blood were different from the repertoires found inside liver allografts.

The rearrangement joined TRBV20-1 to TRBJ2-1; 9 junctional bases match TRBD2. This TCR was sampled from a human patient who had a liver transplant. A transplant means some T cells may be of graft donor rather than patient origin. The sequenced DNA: TGCAGTGTTGGACTAGCGCTTAAACGGGGATACAATGAGCAGTTCTTC. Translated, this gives CSVGLALKRGYNEQFF.